This T cell receptor (beta chain) was observed in a study of blood T cells in healthy people across ages. The CDR3 covers 14 residues. Germline assignment: CDR1 SQVTM and CDR2 ANQGSEA. Through a sample-barcoded 5' primer and a J-beta primer mix, a second PCR was run for roughly 6 to 11 cycles. MiXCR, run by TCRdb on the 5' RACE reads, gives a single entry per CDR3 protein. Here the sample spans over a million distinct CDR3 sequences, roughly 59% being singletons. The chain uses TRBV29-1 and TRBJ2-4; the D call may be TRBD1 or TRBD2 (5 bases each). The J call may be in error: the DNA end matches TRBJ2-5 better. This TCR derives from a man between 18 and 35 years old in good health. Source material: blood. CDR3 region: CSVDGDPLQETQYF. In DNA form, the CDR3 reads TGCAGCGTTGACGGGGACCCGTTACAAGAGACCCAGTACTTC.